The 9 T cell receptor beta chains below were found in one sample sequenced in a study of blood T cells in healthy people across ages. Sample-barcoded 5' priming and a J-beta primer mix drove a second PCR of about 7 to 12 cycles. TCRdb fed the 5' RACE reads into MiXCR, producing one record per CDR3 protein. This table has around 750,000 distinct CDR3 sequences, about 53% appearing once. The sample consisted of blood. These receptors all come from a man older than 75 in good health.

This clonotype occurred a few times. The chain joins TRBV12-3 or TRBV12-4 to TRBJ2-7, with 8 bases that match TRBD2. V trimming: 6 bases; J trimming: 2 bases; junction bases outside the gene matches: 21. The CDR3 is 19 residues long. In DNA form, the CDR3 reads TGTGCCAGCAGCCACGTTACTTTTTTCGGTAGCGGGACTCCCTACGAGCAGTACTTC. Translated, it gives CASSHVTFFGSGTPYEQYF.

The V and J genes are TRBV7-9 and TRBJ2-3; TRBD2 matches 7 bases. The ends lost 1 base at V and 0 bases at J; junction bases unmatched: 4. The germline V gene has CDR1 SEHNR and CDR2 FQNEAQ (reference sequence). This CDR3 contains 16 residues. CDR3 amino acids: CASSLGNSGSTDTQYF. The CDR3 nucleotides are TGTGCCAGCAGCTTAGGGAATAGCGGGAGCACAGATACGCAGTATTTT.

As concerns this clonotype: At one end, the junction sequence differs from germline, possibly due to a read error. This chain links TRBV28 with TRBJ2-7; 7 bases line up with TRBD2. CDR1 and CDR2 from the germline V gene are MDHEN and SYDVKM. The CDR3 is 13 amino acids. The CDR3 bases are TGTGCCAGCGTGCGGGAGTTAACCTACAAGCAGTACTTC. This encodes CASVRELTYKQYF.

This sequence joins TRBV5-1 and TRBJ2-1, with D possibly TRBD1 on 6 matching bases. Germline V gene sequence: CDR1 SGHRS, CDR2 YFSETQ. V was clipped by 4 bases and J by 2 bases, with 10 bases between them. The CDR3 is 14 amino acids. CDR3 DNA sequence: TGCGCCAGCAGCACCGGGACACCCTACAATGAGCAGTTCTTC. It encodes CASSTGTPYNEQFF.

The chain joins TRBV20-1 to TRBJ2-2; 7 bases map to TRBD1. Germline V lookup: CDR1 DFQATT, CDR2 SNEGSKA (reference sequence). The CDR3 has 13 residues. The junction had 2 bases not matched to a gene; V was cut back by 0 bases and J by 7 bases. The CDR3 coding sequence is TGCAGTGCTAGAGAGACAGGGATCGGGGAGCTGTTTTTT. This gives the protein CSARETGIGELFF.

The rearrangement uses TRBV12-3 or TRBV12-4 and TRBJ2-5; 7 bases agree with TRBD2. V lost 3 bases to trimming and J lost 1 base; unmatched junction nucleotides: 5. CDR3 length: 15 amino acids. Here the CDR3 reads CASSFEGGAQETQYF. The CDR3 nucleotides are TGTGCCAGCAGTTTTGAGGGAGGGGCCCAAGAGACCCAGTACTTC.

This chain connects TRBV5-5 to TRBJ1-5; D may be TRBD1 (5 bases). Trimming removed 0 bases at V and 6 bases at J, with 10 bases between. This CDR3 is built from 14 residues. Germline values: CDR1 SGHKS, CDR2 YYEKEE (reference sequence). The CDR3 loop is CASSLGGLRQPQHF. For the CDR3, the DNA is TGTGCCAGCAGCTTGGGGGGACTGCGTCAGCCCCAGCATTTT.

This clonotype has just one count. The rearrangement links TRBV21-1 to TRBJ1-2; TRBD1 is the table's D call, not checked against the DNA. TRBV21-1 is designated a pseudogene. This CDR3 has 16 residues. The CDR3, as DNA: TGTGCCAGCAGCAATACGGGGGACAGGGGACCCTATGGCTACACCTTC. Encoded protein: CASSNTGDRGPYGYTF.

The chain recombines TRBV4-1 with TRBJ1-5, with 8 positions matching TRBD1. This CDR3 comprises 18 residues. CDR1 and CDR2 (germline): MGHRA, YSYEKL. J lost 1 base, V lost 3 bases, and 11 bases had no gene match. The CDR3 DNA follows: TGCGCCAGCAGCCAGTCCTCGGACAGGGCAGAAAGCAATCAGCCCCAGCATTTT. Translation: CASSQSSDRAESNQPQHF.